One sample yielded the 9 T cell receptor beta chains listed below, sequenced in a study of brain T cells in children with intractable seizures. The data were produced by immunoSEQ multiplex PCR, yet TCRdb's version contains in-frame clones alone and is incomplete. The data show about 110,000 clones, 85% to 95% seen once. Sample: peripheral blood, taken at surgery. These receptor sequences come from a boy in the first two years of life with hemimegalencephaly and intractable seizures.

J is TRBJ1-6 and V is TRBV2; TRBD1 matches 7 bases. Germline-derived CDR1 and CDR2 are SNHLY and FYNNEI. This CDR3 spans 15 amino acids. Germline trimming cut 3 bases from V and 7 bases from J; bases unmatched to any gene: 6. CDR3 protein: CASSDSSGQNSPLHF. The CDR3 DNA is TGTGCCAGCAGTGATAGTTCGGGACAGAATTCACCCCTCCACTTT.

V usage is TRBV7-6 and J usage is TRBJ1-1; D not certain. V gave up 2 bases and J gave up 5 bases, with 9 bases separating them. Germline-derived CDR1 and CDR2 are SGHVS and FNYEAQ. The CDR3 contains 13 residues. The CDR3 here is CASSLSRLTEAFF. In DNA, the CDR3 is TGTGCCAGCAGCTTATCCCGATTGACTGAAGCTTTCTTT.

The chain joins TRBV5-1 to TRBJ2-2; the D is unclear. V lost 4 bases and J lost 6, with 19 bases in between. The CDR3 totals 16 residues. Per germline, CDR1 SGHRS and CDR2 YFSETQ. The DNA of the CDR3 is TGCGCCAGCAGCCCATCTGCCCCCCCGATGGCCGGGGAGCTGTTTTTT. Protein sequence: CASSPSAPPMAGELFF.

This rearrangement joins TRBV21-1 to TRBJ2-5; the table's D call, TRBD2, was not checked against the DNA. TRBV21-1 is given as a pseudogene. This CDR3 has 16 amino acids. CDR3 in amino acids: CASSRGTSGSPGTQYF. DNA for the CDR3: TGTGCCAGCAGCAGGGGGACTAGCGGGAGCCCTGGGACCCAGTACTTC.

CDR3 sequence: CASSSSGRSEQYF. CDR3 nucleotide sequence: TGTGCCAGCAGCTCCAGCGGGAGGTCCGAGCAGTACTTC. The chain joins TRBV13 to TRBJ2-7; TRBD2 matches at 9 bases. V lost 4 bases and J lost 6; bases outside the gene matches: 4. The CDR3 spans 13 residues. Germline V gene lookup returns CDR1 PRHDT and CDR2 FYEKMQ (reference sequence).

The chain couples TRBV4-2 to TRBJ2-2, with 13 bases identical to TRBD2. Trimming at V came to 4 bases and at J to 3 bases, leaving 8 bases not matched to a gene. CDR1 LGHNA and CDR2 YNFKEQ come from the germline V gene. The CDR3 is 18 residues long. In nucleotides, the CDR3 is TGTGCCAGCAGCCCGGGACTAGCGGGACCCACTTACACCGGGGAGCTGTTTTTT. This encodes CASSPGLAGPTYTGELFF.

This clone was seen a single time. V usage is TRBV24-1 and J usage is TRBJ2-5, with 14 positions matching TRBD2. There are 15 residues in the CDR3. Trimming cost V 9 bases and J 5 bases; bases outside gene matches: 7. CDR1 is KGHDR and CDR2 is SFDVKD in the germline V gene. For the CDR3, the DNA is TGTGCCACCCGGGGACTAGCGGGAGAAGATGAGACCCAGTACTTC. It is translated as CATRGLAGEDETQYF.

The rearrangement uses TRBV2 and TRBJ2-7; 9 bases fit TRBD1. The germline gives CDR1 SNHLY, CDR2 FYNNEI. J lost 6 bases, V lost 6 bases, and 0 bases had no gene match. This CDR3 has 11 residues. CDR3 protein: CASRDRGEQYF. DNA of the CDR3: TGTGCCAGCAGGGACAGGGGCGAGCAGTACTTC.

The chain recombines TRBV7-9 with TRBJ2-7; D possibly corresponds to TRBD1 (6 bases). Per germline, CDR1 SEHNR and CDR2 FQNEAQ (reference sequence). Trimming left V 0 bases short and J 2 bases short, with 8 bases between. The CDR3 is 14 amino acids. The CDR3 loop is CASSLAGAPYEQYF. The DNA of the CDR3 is TGTGCCAGCAGCTTAGCGGGGGCGCCCTACGAGCAGTACTTC.